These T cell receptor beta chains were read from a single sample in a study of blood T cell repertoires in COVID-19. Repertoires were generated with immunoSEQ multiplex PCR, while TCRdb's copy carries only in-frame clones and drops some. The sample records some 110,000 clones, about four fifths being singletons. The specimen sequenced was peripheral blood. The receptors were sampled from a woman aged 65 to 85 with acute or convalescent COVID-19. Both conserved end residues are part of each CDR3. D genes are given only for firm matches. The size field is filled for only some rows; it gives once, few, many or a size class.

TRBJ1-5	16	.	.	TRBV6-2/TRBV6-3	TGTGCCAGCAGTTACTCAGGCAGGGGAGTCACTCAGCCCCAGCATTTT	CASSYSGRGVTQPQHF
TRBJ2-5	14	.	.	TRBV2	TGTGCCAGCAGTGCAGGGGATTCCCAAGAGACCCAGTACTTC	CASSAGDSQETQYF
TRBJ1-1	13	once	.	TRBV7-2	TGTGCCAGCAGCTTAGGTTCAAACACTGAAGCTTTCTTT	CASSLGSNTEAFF
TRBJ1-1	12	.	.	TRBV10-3	TGTGCCATCAGGGGGCAGGGTACTGAAGCTTTCTTT	CAIRGQGTEAFF
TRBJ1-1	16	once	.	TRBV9	TGTGCCAGCAGCCCCGGTAGGCAGGGGCGGGTCACTGAAGCTTTCTTT	CASSPGRQGRVTEAFF
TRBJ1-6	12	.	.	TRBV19	TGTGCCAGTAGTACGGGGATTTCACCCCTCCACTTT	CASSTGISPLHF
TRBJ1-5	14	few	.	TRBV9	TGTGCCAGCAGCGTAGCTGGTATCGGTCAGCCCCAGCATTTT	CASSVAGIGQPQHF
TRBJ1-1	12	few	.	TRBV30	TGTGCCAGCCGACAGACGAACACTGAAGCTTTCTTT	CASRQTNTEAFF
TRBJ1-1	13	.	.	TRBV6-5	TGTGCCAGCAGTTACGGGGGGGACACTGAAGCTTTCTTT	CASSYGGDTEAFF
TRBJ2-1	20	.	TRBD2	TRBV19	TGTGCCAGTACCCCTCGTGGGGGGCTAGCGGGAGGGCCTTCCTACAATGAGCAGTTCTTC	CASTPRGGLAGGPSYNEQFF
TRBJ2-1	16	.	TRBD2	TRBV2	TGTGCCAGCAGTGAAGTAAGACTAGCAGTCTACAATGAGCAGTTCTTC	CASSEVRLAVYNEQFF
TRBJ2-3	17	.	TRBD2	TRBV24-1	TGTGCCACCAGTGACCGAGGACTAGCGTATAGCACAGATACGCAGTATTTT	CATSDRGLAYSTDTQYF